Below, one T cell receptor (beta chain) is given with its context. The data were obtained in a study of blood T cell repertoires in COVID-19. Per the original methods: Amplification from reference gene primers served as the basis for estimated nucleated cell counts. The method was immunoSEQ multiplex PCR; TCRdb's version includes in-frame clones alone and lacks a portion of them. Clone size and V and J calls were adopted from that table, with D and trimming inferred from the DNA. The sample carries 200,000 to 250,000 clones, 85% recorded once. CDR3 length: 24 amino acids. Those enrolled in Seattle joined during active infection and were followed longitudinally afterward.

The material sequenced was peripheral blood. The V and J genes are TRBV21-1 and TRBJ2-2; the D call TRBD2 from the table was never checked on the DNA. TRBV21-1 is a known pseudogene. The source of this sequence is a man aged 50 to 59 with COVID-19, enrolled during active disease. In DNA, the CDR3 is TGTGCCAGCAGCAAAGTCACTAGCGGGGGTCAAAGACCGGCGGGGTTGTTAGGCACCGGGGAGCTGTTTTTT. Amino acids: CASSKVTSGGQRPAGLLGTGELFF.